This T cell receptor (beta chain) was captured by sequencing in a study of blood T cell repertoires in COVID-19. Study-wide background: Both acute and convalescent COVID-19 samples were obtained from the United States, Italy and Spain. PBMCs, B-cell-depleted T cells, or T cells were the source of the cDNA or gDNA that made up the material.

V was shortened by 2 bases and J by 2 bases, with 13 bases between the two germline ends. Germline V gene data show CDR1 as SGHRS and CDR2 as YFSETQ. The CDR3 is made up of 15 amino acids. In the original analysis: Amplification from reference gene primers served as the basis for estimated nucleated cell counts. Generated by immunoSEQ multiplex PCR, the TCRdb table keeps only in-frame clones and is missing some. That table gives V, J and clone size, and the DNA gave D and trimming. This sample has 250,000 or so clones, with approximately 80% found just once. The gene calls are TRBV5-1 and TRBJ1-2, with D maybe TRBD1 (6 bases). The receptor was derived from a man aged 55 to 70 with acute or convalescent COVID-19. The sample comprised peripheral blood. The CDR3 here is CASSLQGDPNYGYTF. The CDR3 DNA reads TGCGCCAGCAGCTTACAGGGAGACCCGAACTATGGCTACACCTTC.